The 15 T cell receptor beta chains below were found in one sample sequenced in a study of cytomegalovirus exposure and HLA in healthy donors. The study ran its PCR with 60 Vbeta and 13 Jbeta primers. Measured with immunoSEQ multiplex PCR; TCRdb has only the in-frame clones, and not every one. Its clone listing holds some 55,000 clones. Sequencing used PBMCs. These receptors were obtained from a man between 18 and 35 years old in good health and CMV-seropositive.

The chain uses TRBV21-1 and TRBJ2-7; the table calls TRBD2, which could not be checked here. TRBV21-1 is a pseudogene locus. The CDR3 is made up of 14 amino acids. The CDR3 is CASTQTRPLYEQYF. For the CDR3, the DNA is TGTGCCAGCACACAGACTAGACCACTTTACGAGCAGTACTTC.

The chain is built from TRBV7-9 and TRBJ1-2; TRBD1 is a possible D gene (6 bases). The CDR3 extends over 16 amino acids. V was shortened by 3 bases and J by 8 bases, with 22 bases between the two germline ends. Germline V gene sequence: CDR1 SEHNR, CDR2 FQNEAQ (reference sequence). In DNA form, the CDR3 reads TGTGCCAGCAGCTTCTCTACAACCGGGACAACGAAAGGCTACACCTTC. Residues: CASSFSTTGTTKGYTF.

The CDR3 bases are TGTGCCTGGAGTGAATTGGGACAGCCACAAGAGACCCAGTACTTC. It encodes CAWSELGQPQETQYF. The chain employs TRBV30 and TRBJ2-5; 7 bases align to TRBD1. The germline V gene encodes CDR1 GTSNPN and CDR2 SVGIG (reference sequence). V lost 1 base to trimming and J lost 2 bases; unmatched junction nucleotides: 7. The CDR3 is 15 residues long.

J is TRBJ1-5 and V is TRBV25-1, with unresolved D. CDR3 length: 11 amino acids. Per the germline V gene, CDR1 is MGHDK and CDR2 is SYGVNS. Trimming took 8 bases from V and 3 from J, leaving 5 bases between them. CDR3 in amino acids: CASGINQPQHF. The CDR3 DNA follows: TGTGCCAGCGGCATCAATCAGCCCCAGCATTTT. Variable domain in full (rest from reference TRBV25-1 and TRBJ1-5): EADIYQTPRYLVIGTGKKITLECSQTMGHDKMYWYQQDPGMELHLIHYSYGVNSTEKGDLSSESTVSRIRTEHFPLTLESARPSHTSQYLCASGINQPQHFGDGTRLSIL.

The rearrangement uses TRBV5-1 and TRBJ2-1; TRBD2 aligns across 11 bases. Losses at the gene ends were 4 bases for V and 4 bases for J; bases not matched to a gene: 4. CDR1 is SGHRS and CDR2 is YFSETQ in the germline V gene. The CDR3 runs to 15 residues. CDR3 amino acids: CASSPSSGGYNEQFF. The DNA for the CDR3 is TGCGCCAGCAGCCCATCTAGCGGGGGGTACAATGAGCAGTTCTTC.

The CDR3: CASSSPTRGIGYTGELFF. DNA of the CDR3: TGTGCCAGCAGCTCACCCACCCGGGGTATCGGGTACACCGGGGAGCTGTTTTTT. This chain uses TRBV11-3 with TRBJ2-2, with D tentatively TRBD2 (5 bases). The CDR3 has 18 amino acids. Germline CDR1 SGHNT, CDR2 YENEEA. The germline V and J ends were trimmed by 4 bases and 3 bases, with 21 bases remaining between them.

The rearrangement joins TRBV23-1 to TRBJ2-2; possible D gene TRBD2, 5 bases. TRBV23-1 has ORF status, its function being uncertain. V was clipped by 3 bases and J by 0 bases, with 14 bases between them. The CDR3 has 17 amino acids. CDR3 nucleotides: TGCGCCAGCAGTCATCCGGACTCTCCCGCGAACACCGGGGAGCTGTTTTTT. The encoded protein is CASSHPDSPANTGELFF.

The CDR3, as DNA: TGCGCCAGCACAACCCAGGACATCTTAAATGAAAAACTGTTTTTT. This gives the protein CASTTQDILNEKLFF. The chain joins TRBV5-1 to TRBJ1-4; TRBD1 might be the D (5 bases). Per the germline V gene, CDR1 is SGHRS and CDR2 is YFSETQ. This CDR3 is 15 amino acids long. Trimming pared 6 bases from V and 5 bases from J, leaving 17 bases between.

This sequence joins TRBV4-1 and TRBJ2-4, with 11 bases that match TRBD2. The CDR3 length is 18 residues. In germline, CDR1 is MGHRA, CDR2 YSYEKL. The junction had 6 bases not matched to a gene; V was cut back by 1 base and J by 1 base. This CDR3 is CASSQGVAGGPAKNIQYF. The CDR3 DNA reads as TGCGCCAGCAGCCAAGGAGTAGCGGGAGGGCCCGCCAAAAACATTCAGTACTTC.

The chain recombines TRBV5-1 with TRBJ2-3, with no clear D. Trimming took off 0 bases at V and 6 bases at J, with 14 bases between the two ends. CDR3 length: 15 amino acids. CDR1 and CDR2 from the germline V gene are SGHRS and YFSETQ. The CDR3 nucleotides read TGCGCCAGCAGCTTGGCCGTGGCGGATTGGGATACGCAGTATTTT. Amino acids: CASSLAVADWDTQYF.

The chain couples TRBV21-1 to TRBJ1-5. TRBV21-1 is described as a pseudogene. This CDR3 has 15 amino acids. Here the CDR3 DNA reads TGTGCCAGCGAGGGCAGAGCTTGGGTATATCAGCCCCAGCATTTT. This codes for CASEGRAWVYQPQHF.

CDR3: CASTSGHRNKGTEAFF. In DNA form, the CDR3 reads TGTGCCAGCACATCCGGACACCGTAATAAAGGGACTGAAGCTTTCTTT. The J gene is TRBJ1-1, the V gene TRBV27, with TRBD1 as a possible D gene (5 bases). In germline, CDR1 is MNHEY, CDR2 SMNVEV (reference sequence). The CDR3 has 16 amino acids. Deletions cut 7 bases from V and 5 bases from J, with 23 bases between.

The V and J genes are TRBV19 and TRBJ2-3, with 9 bases fitting TRBD2. The CDR3 sequence is 14 residues long. CDR1 and CDR2 from the germline V gene are LNHDA and SQIVND (reference sequence). Trimming removed 9 bases from V and 2 bases from J; junction bases left unmatched: 6. The CDR3 DNA is TGTGCCAGCAGACTAGCGGAGAACACAGATACGCAGTATTTT. This codes for CASRLAENTDTQYF.

This rearrangement joins TRBV6-5 to TRBJ1-1, with D unresolved. The V end was cut by 7 bases, the J end by 5 bases, with 8 bases between. The CDR3 is 11 amino acids. Germline values: CDR1 MNHEY, CDR2 SVGAGI. The chain's CDR3 is CASTYGTEAFF. In DNA form, the CDR3 reads TGTGCCAGCACCTACGGGACTGAAGCTTTCTTT.

The CDR3, as DNA: TGCGCCAGTCTAGGGGGGGGCATAAATGAGCAGTTCTTC. Protein sequence: CASLGGGINEQFF. The rearrangement links TRBV5-1 to TRBJ2-1, with D perhaps TRBD2 (7 bases). V was pared by 8 bases and J by 7 bases, with 16 bases between. Per the germline V gene, CDR1 is SGHRS and CDR2 is YFSETQ. The CDR3 loop spans 13 amino acids.